This record concerns one T cell receptor (beta chain) sequence. Its target is unknown. This record comes from a study of identical twins. Among all donors, each was a healthy Caucasian. Study observations and caveats: Cord blood beta clonotypes that were abundant carried fewer insertions, and memory repertoires showed no such trend.

Deletions cut 6 bases from V and 8 bases from J, with 10 bases between. The CDR3 covers 11 residues. A single record per CDR3 protein comes from TCRdb applying MiXCR to the 5' RACE reads. The sample gives nearly 900,000 distinct CDR3 sequences, 9% to 15% of which show up once; about 1.6% is in the top ten. The same data also went into a second study, on yellow fever vaccine responses in identical twins.

V usage is TRBV12-3 or TRBV12-4 and J usage is TRBJ1-1; D unclear. The sequenced sample was PBMCs. The receptor was isolated from a woman in her late teens or twenties in good health. CDR3 nucleotides: TGTGCCAGCAGGACCACAAAAGAAGCTTTCTTT. It specifies CASRTTKEAFF.